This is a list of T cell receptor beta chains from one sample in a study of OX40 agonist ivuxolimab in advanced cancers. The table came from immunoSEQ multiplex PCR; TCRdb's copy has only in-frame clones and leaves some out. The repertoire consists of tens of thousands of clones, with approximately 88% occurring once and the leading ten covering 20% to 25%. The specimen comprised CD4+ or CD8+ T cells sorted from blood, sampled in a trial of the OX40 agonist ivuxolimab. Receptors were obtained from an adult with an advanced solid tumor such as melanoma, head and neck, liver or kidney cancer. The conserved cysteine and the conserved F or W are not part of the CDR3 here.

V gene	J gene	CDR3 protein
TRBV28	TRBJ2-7	ASSFILDRATYEQY
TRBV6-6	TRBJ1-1	ASSNGQGNTEAF
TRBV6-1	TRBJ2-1	ASREGTSEYNEQF
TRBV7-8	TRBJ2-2	ASTPGLAGELF
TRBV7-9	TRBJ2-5	ASSLPQGRQETQY
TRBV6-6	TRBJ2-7	ASSYSGLAGSYEQY
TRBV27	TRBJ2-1	ASSRIETSGSDEQF
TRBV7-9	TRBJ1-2	ASSSPPLIEANYGYT
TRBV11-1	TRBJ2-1	ASSFFSGVWYEQF
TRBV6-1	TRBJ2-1	ASSNYWGRGQF
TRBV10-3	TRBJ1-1	AISWTTNGGEAF
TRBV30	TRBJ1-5	AWSGGSNQPQH
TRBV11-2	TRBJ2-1	ASSLAPSGINNEQF
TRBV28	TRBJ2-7	ASSLVGRQPYEQY
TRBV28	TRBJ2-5	ASSRDREETQY
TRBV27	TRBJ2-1	ASSLIRDYTQF
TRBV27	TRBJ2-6	ASSFLAPEGANVLT
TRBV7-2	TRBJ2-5	ASSLGGGTQY
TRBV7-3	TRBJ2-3	ASSPAVGTDTQY
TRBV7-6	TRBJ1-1	ASSMGQLNTEAF
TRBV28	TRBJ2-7	ASSLILDRLYEQY
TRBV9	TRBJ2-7	ASSVSGGLSYEQY
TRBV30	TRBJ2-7	AWSADTLEQY
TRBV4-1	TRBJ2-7	ASSQDGGQAYEQY
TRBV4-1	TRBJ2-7	ASSQEAGRSYEQY
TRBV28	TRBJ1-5	ASSPVGGNQPQH
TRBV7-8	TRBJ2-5	ASSPGQHWETQY
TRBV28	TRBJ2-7	ASSGRLLLLAYEQY
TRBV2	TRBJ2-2	ASSDKASGSLTGELF
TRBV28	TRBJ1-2	ASSLRGWAVYGYT
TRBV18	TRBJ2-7	ASSPHDSGLYEQY
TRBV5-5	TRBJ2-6	ASSADRQLGANVLT
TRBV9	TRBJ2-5	ASSLLSQETQY
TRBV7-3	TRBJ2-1	ASSILAGGYNEQF
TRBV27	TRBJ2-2	AIGPTQNTGELF
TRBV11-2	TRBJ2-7	ASSEGQAAYEQY
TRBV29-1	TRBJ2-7	SVYLGVNYEQY
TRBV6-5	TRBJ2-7	ATSDRDPYEQY
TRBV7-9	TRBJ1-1	ASRRGPTNEAF
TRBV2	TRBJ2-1	ASSDSKNYNEQF